One and the same sample provided the 8 T cell receptor beta chains below, sequenced in a study of blood T cell repertoires in COVID-19. Libraries were prepared by immunoSEQ multiplex PCR; TCRdb keeps only in-frame clonotypes and omits some of them. This sample carries roughly 55,000 clones, roughly 80% of them seen once, and the ten largest clones take around 2%. The material sequenced was peripheral blood. Receptors were obtained from a woman in her sixties or seventies with acute or convalescent COVID-19.

The gene calls are TRBV3-1 (or the pseudogene TRBV3-2) and TRBJ2-1, with 13 bases lining up with TRBD2. Germline values: CDR1 LGHDT, CDR2 YNNKEL (reference sequence). The CDR3 totals 16 residues. J lost 8 bases, V lost 4 bases, and 8 bases had no gene match. The CDR3 DNA sequence: TGTGCCAGCAGCCGGGGACTAGCGGGAATATCCTATGAGCAGTTCTTC. Translated: CASSRGLAGISYEQFF.

This chain uses TRBV7-7 with TRBJ2-3; no reliable D call. Germline CDR1 SSHAT, CDR2 FNYEAQ (reference sequence). The CDR3 runs to 14 residues. Trimming pared 1 base from V and 7 bases from J, leaving 12 bases between. CDR3 loop: CASSLELRSNTQYF. The CDR3 DNA sequence: TGTGCCAGCAGCTTAGAACTAAGGAGTAATACGCAGTATTTT.

This clone was detected only a few times. This chain connects TRBV6-5 to TRBJ1-5, with D uncertain. CDR3 length equals 13 residues. The V and J ends lost 8 bases and 5 bases respectively, with 13 bases between them. CDR1 is MNHEY, CDR2 SVGAGI, per germline. In nucleotides, the CDR3 is TGTGCCAGCTCCCAAGGGAGGTATCAGCCCCAGCATTTT. This sequence encodes CASSQGRYQPQHF.

The chain joins TRBV19 to TRBJ1-2, with D perhaps TRBD1 (5 bases). Trimming cost V 4 bases and J 7 bases, with 13 bases left between them. The CDR3 runs 13 residues. Per the germline V gene, CDR1 is LNHDA and CDR2 is SQIVND (reference sequence). The CDR3 DNA reads TGTGCCAGTAGTAACGACAGATTAGGTGGCTACACCTTC. Its protein product is CASSNDRLGGYTF.

This chain links TRBV28 with TRBJ1-3; 8 bases are shared with TRBD1. The CDR3 is made up of 15 amino acids. Germline V gene lookup returns CDR1 MDHEN and CDR2 SYDVKM. The V and J ends lost 2 bases and 2 bases, in that order; junction bases with no gene match: 2. The CDR3 reads CASSLPTGAGNTIYF. The DNA for the CDR3 is TGTGCCAGCAGTTTACCGACAGGGGCTGGAAACACCATATATTTT.

The chain combines TRBV10-1 with TRBJ2-7; D is unresolved. V shed 7 bases and J shed 1 base, with 17 bases lying between them. The CDR3 is 15 amino acids. The germline V gene encodes CDR1 WNHNN and CDR2 SYGVQD (reference sequence). CDR3 sequence reads: CASTEELSRSYEQYF. CDR3 DNA: TGCGCCAGCACCGAAGAATTATCTAGATCCTACGAGCAGTACTTC.

This clone appeared a single time. The rearrangement joins TRBV5-1 to TRBJ2-7; D is undetermined. This CDR3 region has 14 residues. V lost 0 bases and J lost 2, with 9 bases in between. CDR1 SGHRS and CDR2 YFSETQ come from the germline V gene. This CDR3 is CASSLVVSPYEQYF. For the CDR3, the DNA is TGCGCCAGCAGCTTGGTGGTAAGCCCCTACGAGCAGTACTTC.

The chain is built from TRBV10-3 and TRBJ2-7, with D maybe TRBD2 (5 bases). Trimming cost V 4 bases and J 0 bases, with 13 bases left between them. The CDR3 spans 15 residues. Per the germline V gene, CDR1 is ENHRY and CDR2 is SYGVKD. The CDR3 here is CAISGWSGSSYEQYF. The CDR3 DNA follows: TGTGCCATCAGTGGATGGTCGGGGAGCTCCTACGAGCAGTACTTC.